These 4 T cell receptor beta chains were sequenced from one sample in a study of T cells in tuberculosis. As to time point: new active TB diagnosis, blood taken before or within 7 days of starting treatment. TCRdb's copy holds only in-frame clones and misses some; the assay was immunoSEQ multiplex PCR. Of tens of thousands of clones in the sample, roughly 96% were seen once. Here the sequenced sample was PBMCs, taken at tuberculosis diagnosis. The receptors come from an adult with tuberculosis.

V usage is TRBV20-1 and J usage is TRBJ2-1; no definite D call. Germline CDR1 and CDR2: DFQATT and SNEGSKA (reference sequence). This CDR3 region has 11 residues. Trimming removed 3 bases from V and 7 bases from J, with 7 bases in between. CDR3 loop: CSASSRNEQFF. The CDR3 DNA is TGCAGTGCTAGTTCTCGGAATGAGCAGTTCTTC.

J is TRBJ1-1 and V is TRBV29-1; D is possibly TRBD1 (6 bases). Per germline, CDR1 SQVTM and CDR2 ANQGSEA. Deletions cut 2 bases from V and 4 bases from J, with 20 bases between. The CDR3 totals 16 residues. The CDR3 coding sequence is TGCAGCGTTGAATTTGCGGGGGCGTTCAGGTTCACTGAAGCTTTCTTT. Its translation is CSVEFAGAFRFTEAFF.

This chain links TRBV7-9 with TRBJ1-1, with D tentatively TRBD1 (5 bases). The length of the CDR3 is 14 residues. The V and J ends lost 4 bases and 5 bases respectively, with 14 bases between them. CDR1 and CDR2 from the germline V gene are SEHNR and FQNEAQ (reference sequence). The CDR3 coding sequence is TGTGCCAGCAGCTCCAGGGATCGGGCAACTGAAGCTTTCTTT. This codes for CASSSRDRATEAFF.

V usage is TRBV13 and J usage is TRBJ2-1; 7 nucleotides match TRBD2. Unmatched junction bases numbered 6, after V lost 5 bases and J lost 8 bases. The CDR3 has 13 amino acids. Germline CDR1 reads PRHDT; CDR2 reads FYEKMQ (reference sequence). The CDR3 DNA is TGTGCCAGCAGCGCTCGGGAGGAGGATGAGCAGTTCTTC. It yields the protein CASSAREEDEQFF.